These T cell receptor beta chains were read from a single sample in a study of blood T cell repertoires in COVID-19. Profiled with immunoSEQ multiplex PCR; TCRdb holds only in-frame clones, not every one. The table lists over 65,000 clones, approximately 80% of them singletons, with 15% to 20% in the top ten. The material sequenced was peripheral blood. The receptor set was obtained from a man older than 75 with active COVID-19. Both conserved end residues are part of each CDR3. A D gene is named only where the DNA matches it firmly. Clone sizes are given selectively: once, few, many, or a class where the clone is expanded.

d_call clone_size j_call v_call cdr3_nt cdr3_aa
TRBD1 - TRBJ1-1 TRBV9 TGTGCCAGCAGCGTAGATGGACAGGGTAGGGCTTTCTTT CASSVDGQGRAFF
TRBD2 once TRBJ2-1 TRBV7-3 TGTGCCAGCACCCACGTCGCGGGGGGGGAGCAGTTCTTC CASTHVAGGEQFF
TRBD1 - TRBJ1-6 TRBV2 TGTGCCAGCATCCGACAGGGGAACTCCTATAATTCACCCCTCCACTTT CASIRQGNSYNSPLHF
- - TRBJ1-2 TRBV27 TGTGCCAGCAGTCGTCTTGGGGGCAGGCCCTTCTATGGCTACACCTTC CASSRLGGRPFYGYTF
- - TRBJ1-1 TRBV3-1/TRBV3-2 TGTGCCAGCAGCCAATTGGGGGGGAGTACTGAAGCTTTCTTT CASSQLGGSTEAFF
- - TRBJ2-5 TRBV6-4 TGTGCCAGGATTACGGGGGAAGGTCGGGCCCAGTACTTC CARITGEGRAQYF
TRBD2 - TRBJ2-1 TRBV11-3 TGTGCCAGCTCAGCTAGCGGGAGGGCCAGCTCCTACAATGAGCAGTTCTTC CASSASGRASSYNEQFF
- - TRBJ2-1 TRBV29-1 TGCAGCGTCCGACCCGGACAGTACGATGAGCAGTTCTTC CSVRPGQYDEQFF
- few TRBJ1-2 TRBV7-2 TGTGCCAGCAGCTCCCCGGACACCCGTGGGGGCTACACCTTC CASSSPDTRGGYTF
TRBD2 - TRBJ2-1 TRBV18 TGTGCCAGCTCAACACTTAGCGGGGGGGCCAATGAGCAGTTCTTC CASSTLSGGANEQFF
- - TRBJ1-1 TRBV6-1 TGTGCCAGCAGTGAAGCTTTGTCCGGTGGGACAAAGACTGAAGCTTTCTTT CASSEALSGGTKTEAFF
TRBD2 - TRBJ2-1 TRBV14 TGTGCCAGCAGCCGACCTCTAGCGGGAGGTTTCCCTAGCTCCTACAATGAGCAGTTCTTC CASSRPLAGGFPSSYNEQFF
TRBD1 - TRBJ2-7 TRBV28 TGTGCCAGCAGTTTTCCGGACAGGGGGCAATGGGAGCAGTACTTC CASSFPDRGQWEQYF
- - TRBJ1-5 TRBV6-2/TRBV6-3 TGTGCCAGCAGTTATTCACGGAATCAGCCCCAGCATTTT CASSYSRNQPQHF
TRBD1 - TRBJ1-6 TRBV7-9 TGTGCCAGCAGCCCTCGGGACAGGGATTCACCCCTCCACTTT CASSPRDRDSPLHF
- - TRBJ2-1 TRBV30 TGTGCCTGGAGGGGTATTCGGACTGGCAGCTCCTACAATGAGCAGTTCTTC CAWRGIRTGSSYNEQFF
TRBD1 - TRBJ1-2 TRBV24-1 TGTGCCACCAGTGATTTATCCTCAGGGGGCAACTATGGCTACACCTTC CATSDLSSGGNYGYTF
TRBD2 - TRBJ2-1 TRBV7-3 TGTGCCAGCAGCCCGACACTAGCGGGAGTGAATGAGCAGTTCTTC CASSPTLAGVNEQFF
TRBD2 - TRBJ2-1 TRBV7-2 TGTGCCAGCAGCCTGAGCGGGAGTCCTTACAATGAGCAGTTCTTC CASSLSGSPYNEQFF
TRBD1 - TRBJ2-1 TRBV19 TGTGCCAGTAGTATAGTGTGGACAGGGGGTGAGCAGTTCTTC CASSIVWTGGEQFF
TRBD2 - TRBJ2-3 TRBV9 TGTGCCAGCAGCGTAGGTCCGGGACTAGGGATCGAAGATACGCAGTATTTT CASSVGPGLGIEDTQYF
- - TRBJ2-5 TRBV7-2 TGTGCCAGCAGCTTAGCGTGGGGCCCGGAGACCCAGTACTTC CASSLAWGPETQYF
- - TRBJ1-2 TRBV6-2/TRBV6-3 TGTGCCAGCAGTAAGAACAGATTTACTAACTATGGCTACACCTTC CASSKNRFTNYGYTF
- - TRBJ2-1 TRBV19 TGTGCCAGTAGTATTTTTGGAGGTAGTTATATCTACAATGAGCAGTTCTTC CASSIFGGSYIYNEQFF
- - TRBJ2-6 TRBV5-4 TGTGCCAGCAGCCCCGGGGCTGGGGCCAACGTCCTGACTTTC CASSPGAGANVLTF
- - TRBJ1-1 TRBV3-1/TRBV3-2 TGTGCCAGCAGCCAATATCGACAGGCTAAGAACCCTGAAGCTTTCTTT CASSQYRQAKNPEAFF
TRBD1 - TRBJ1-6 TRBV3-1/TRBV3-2 TGTGCCAGCAGCCGTGGGACAGCAAATAATTCACCCCTCCACTTT CASSRGTANNSPLHF
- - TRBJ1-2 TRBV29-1 TGCAGCGACCGGGACATAAAGTATGGCTACACCTTC CSDRDIKYGYTF
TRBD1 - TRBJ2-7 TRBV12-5 TGTGCTAGTGGTTTGGTACGGGACAGCCCCTACGAGCAGTACTTC CASGLVRDSPYEQYF
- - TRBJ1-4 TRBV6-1 TGTGCCAGCAGTGAAAGCTTCCGGGAAAAACTGTTTTTT CASSESFREKLFF
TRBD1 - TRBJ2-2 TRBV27 TGTGCCAGCAGTTTAAAGGGGACAGGGGGGACCGGGGAGCTGTTTTTT CASSLKGTGGTGELFF
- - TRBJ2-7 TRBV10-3 TGTGCCACACAGGACAACGAGAACGAGCAGTACTTC CATQDNENEQYF
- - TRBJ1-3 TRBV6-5 TGTGCCAGCAGTTACTCCCCAGGTTCGCGAGGAAACACCATATATTTT CASSYSPGSRGNTIYF
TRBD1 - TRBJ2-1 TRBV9 TGTGCCAGCAGCGGACCGGGACAGGGGATCAATGAGCAGTTCTTC CASSGPGQGINEQFF
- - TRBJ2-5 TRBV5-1 TGCGCCAGCAGCCTTTCCTACCAAGAGACCCAGTACTTC CASSLSYQETQYF
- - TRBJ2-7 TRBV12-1 TGTGCCAGCAGCTTCCCTCGGGGGCGGGAGGGCCTACTAAACCACGAGCAGTACTTC CASSFPRGREGLLNHEQYF